This T cell receptor beta chain came from a study of shared clonotypes between healthy human individuals. Overall study findings and caveats: Large depth notwithstanding, sorted-subset sequencing proved incomplete by rarefaction. Limitation of the genetic and exposure-history diversity represented came from the few donors.

Each subset's genomic DNA was shared equally among a number of immunoSEQ plates. Here immunoSEQ multiplex PCR was the method, and the copy in TCRdb shows in-frame clones only, minus some. The profile shows approximately 2,200,000 clones, just over 90% of them singletons. In the naive CD8 group, cells lacked CD45RO and were positively selected for CCR7, so terminally differentiated effector memory CD45RA+ cells were left out. Healthy HIV-negative adults with no recent acute infections or vaccinations were recruited as donors. The ends were cut back, 0 bases at V and 1 base at J, with 6 bases in the middle. CDR1 is MNHNS and CDR2 is SASEGT in the germline V gene. This CDR3 has 14 amino acids. As to this clone: What it recognizes is unknown.

The sample was naive CD8+ T cells from PBMCs. The receptor's source is a man aged 18 to 30 in good health. Some clones in this sample may be carry-over from other donors' samples. The J gene is TRBJ1-1, the V gene TRBV6-1; no firm D call. As DNA, the CDR3 is TGTGCCAGCAGTGAAGCGTTGGCGAACACTGAAGCTTTCTTT. Its translation is CASSEALANTEAFF.